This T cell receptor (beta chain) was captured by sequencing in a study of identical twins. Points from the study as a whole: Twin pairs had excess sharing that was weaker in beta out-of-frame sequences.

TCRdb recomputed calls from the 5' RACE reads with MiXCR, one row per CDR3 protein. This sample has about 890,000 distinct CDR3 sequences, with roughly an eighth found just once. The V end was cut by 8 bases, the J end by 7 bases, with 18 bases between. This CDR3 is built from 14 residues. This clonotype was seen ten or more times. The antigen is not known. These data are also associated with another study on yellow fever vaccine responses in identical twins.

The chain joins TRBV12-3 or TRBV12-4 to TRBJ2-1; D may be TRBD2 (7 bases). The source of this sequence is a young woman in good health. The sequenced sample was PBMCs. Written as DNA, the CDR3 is TGTGCCAGCTCGCCCGGGGGGCTCTTAAATGAGCAGTTCTTC. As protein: CASSPGGLLNEQFF.